These 9 T cell receptor beta chains share one sample of origin, sequenced in a study of T cell repertoires in cytomegalovirus infection. Each CDR3 protein is one row after TCRdb ran MiXCR on the reads. The sample has about half a million distinct CDR3 sequences, around 35% seen once; the top ten hold around a sixth. These TCRs are of unknown antigen specificity. The sample in question was cultured PBMCs, obtained from culture after CMV antigen stimulation. These receptor sequences come from a human donor in good health (CMV status not recorded). Some clones in this sample may be carry-over from other donors' samples.

This clonotype has just a few counts. The gene calls are TRBV12-3 or TRBV12-4 and TRBJ2-7, with no clear D. The CDR3 has 12 residues. Trimming left V 6 bases short and J 3 bases short, with 9 bases between. CDR3 bases: TGTGCCAGCAGCCACAAGTACTACGAGCAGTACTTC. Amino acids: CASSHKYYEQYF.

The rearrangement joins TRBV7-2 to TRBJ2-3; 9 bases match TRBD2. The trim removed 5 bases at V and 3 bases at J, leaving 6 bases unmatched. Germline CDR1 and CDR2: SGHTA and FQGNSA. The CDR3 is made up of 15 amino acids. The CDR3 sequence: CASSPAGGLTDTQYF. The DNA for the CDR3 is TGTGCCAGCAGCCCGGCGGGGGGGCTAACAGATACGCAGTATTTT.

The chain has TRBV7-9 and TRBJ2-7; D is ambiguous. Per germline, CDR1 SEHNR and CDR2 FQNEAQ (reference sequence). This CDR3 spans 12 amino acids. V was trimmed by 5 bases and J by 3 bases, leaving 8 bases between them. The CDR3 DNA sequence: TGTGCCAGCAGCGCCGACAACTACGAGCAGTACGTC. Translated, it gives CASSADNYEQYV.

CDR3 residues: CASRASGSLYEQYF. CDR3 nucleotide sequence: TGTGCCAGTAGGGCTAGCGGGAGTCTATACGAGCAGTACTTC. V and J are TRBV19 and TRBJ2-7, with 10 bases fitting TRBD2. This CDR3 is built from 14 residues. Germline values: CDR1 LNHDA, CDR2 SQIVND (reference sequence). V dropped 6 bases and J dropped 4; count of bases not matched to a gene: 6.

A few counts support this clonotype. This sequence joins TRBV7-2 and TRBJ1-2; 7 bases are a match to TRBD1. V shed 8 bases, J shed 3 bases, and the junction held 9 bases outside the gene matches. The germline CDR1 and CDR2 sequences are SGHTA and FQGNSA. There are 14 residues in the CDR3. The CDR3, as DNA: TGTGCCAGCTCAATGAGGGGGCGCGACTATGGCTACACCTTC. It specifies CASSMRGRDYGYTF.

The chain carries TRBV28 and TRBJ1-2; weak D call: TRBD1 (5 bases). Looked up from germline, CDR1 is MDHEN and CDR2 is SYDVKM. The CDR3 totals 16 residues. The V end was cut by 3 bases, the J end by 4 bases, with 18 bases between. As DNA, the CDR3 is TGTGCCAGCAGTTTCAACTACACCCGAAGGGGCTATGGCTACACCTTC. This sequence encodes CASSFNYTRRGYGYTF.

V usage is TRBV4-3 and J usage is TRBJ2-1; 10 positions agree with TRBD2. Germline V lookup: CDR1 LGHNA, CDR2 YSLEER. V was pared by 0 bases and J by 9 bases, with 11 bases of the junction left unmatched. The CDR3 consists of 17 residues. CDR3 DNA: TGCGCCAGCAGCCAAGAGGTTATAGCGGGAGGCCGGGGTGAGCAGTTCTTC. Residues: CASSQEVIAGGRGEQFF.

Only a few counts were recorded for this clonotype. V gene TRBV4-3 combines with J gene TRBJ1-2, with D unclear. The ends were cut back, 1 base at V and 0 bases at J, with 9 bases in the middle. This CDR3 is 15 amino acids long. Germline V gene lookup returns CDR1 LGHNA and CDR2 YSLEER. The CDR3 sequence is CASSQVGFTNYGYTF. The CDR3 coding sequence is TGCGCCAGCAGCCAAGTAGGCTTTACTAACTATGGCTACACCTTC.

This clonotype was seen more than once but under ten times. The chain is built from TRBV4-2 and TRBJ2-7; TRBD2 matches at 7 bases. The V segment lost 4 bases and the J segment 0 bases; nucleotides outside the gene matches: 6. In germline, CDR1 is LGHNA, CDR2 YNFKEQ. There are 15 residues in the CDR3. CDR3 amino acids: CASSPRGDASYEQYF. CDR3 bases: TGTGCCAGCAGCCCCCGGGGGGACGCCTCCTACGAGCAGTACTTC.